One and the same sample provided the 31 T cell receptor beta chains below, sequenced in a study of T cell responses to AZD1222 COVID-19 vaccine (dated by TCRdb to 2020 to 2022). The time point label here, explained by the study, means: baseline before first vaccination. The protocol used for the library was the immunoSEQ multiplex PCR assay. TCRdb took over this immuneACCESS table, retaining in-frame rearrangements with V and J assigned. Such tables are incomplete; in checked studies, under half of the missing clones stem from an unresolved V gene, and the remainder is unexplained. In this sample the table shows around 140,000 clones, 89% of which occur a single time. The top ten clones comprise around 4.9% of the sample. The sequences come from peripheral blood, collected on day 0 of AZD1222 vaccination. These receptors were collected from an adult in good health.

The chain is built from TRBV7-2 and TRBJ2-7, with 9 bases aligning to TRBD1. Germline CDR1 is SGHTA and CDR2 is FQGNSA. The CDR3 length is 14 residues. The trim removed 5 bases at V and 5 bases at J, leaving 7 bases unmatched. As DNA, the CDR3 is TGTGCCAGCAGCAAGGGGGGACAGGGTCACGAGCAGTACTTC. Protein: CASSKGGQGHEQYF. The variable domain in full, completed from reference TRBV7-2 and TRBJ2-7, reads GAGVSQSPSNKVTEKGKDVELRCDPISGHTALYWYRQSLGQGLEFLIYFQGNSAPDKSGLPSDRFSAERTGGSVSTLTIQRTQQEDSAVYLCASSKGGQGHEQYFGPGTRLTVT.

The rearrangement links TRBV12-3 or TRBV12-4 to TRBJ1-4; the D gene is possibly TRBD1 (6 bases). The CDR3 has 11 amino acids. With 7 bases removed from V and 7 bases from J, the gap between germline ends came to 7 bases. The CDR3 sequence: CASKGGEKLFF. In nucleotides, the CDR3 is TGTGCCAGCAAAGGGGGTGAAAAACTGTTTTTT.

For the CDR3, the DNA is TGTGCCAGCGACGGGGGGGTGAACACTGAAGCTTTCTTT. Protein: CASDGGVNTEAFF. V and J are TRBV12-3 or TRBV12-4 and TRBJ1-1, with D maybe TRBD1 (5 bases). CDR3 length: 13 residues. Trimming cost V 8 bases and J 0 bases, with 10 bases left between them.

This clone turned up a few times. The CDR3 nucleotides read TGTGCCAACTCAGACCCCGGGACAGGGGGCTGTGAAGCTTTCTTT. This gives the protein CANSDPGTGGCEAFF. The gene calls are TRBV25-1 and TRBJ1-1; 12 nucleotides align to TRBD1. Germline lookup yields CDR1 MGHDK and CDR2 SYGVNS. The CDR3 totals 15 residues. Losses at the gene ends were 10 bases for V and 7 bases for J; bases not matched to a gene: 13.

This rearrangement joins TRBV24-1 to TRBJ1-2; 9 bases align to TRBD1. Germline loops: CDR1 KGHDR, CDR2 SFDVKD. The ends lost 7 bases at V and 7 bases at J; junction bases unmatched: 9. This CDR3 contains 14 residues. DNA of the CDR3: TGTGCCACCAGCGCTGAGGACAGGGGAGGTGGCTACACCTTC. Its translation: CATSAEDRGGGYTF.

The chain carries TRBV27 and TRBJ1-4; TRBD1 matches 7 bases. Trimming at V came to 6 bases and at J to 8 bases, leaving 9 bases not matched to a gene. The CDR3 has 14 amino acids. The germline gives CDR1 MNHEY, CDR2 SMNVEV (reference sequence). The CDR3 region has the DNA TGTGCCAGCAGAATGACAGGGCCCCAGGAAAAACTGTTTTTT. The encoded protein is CASRMTGPQEKLFF.

The chain recombines TRBV29-1 with TRBJ2-7; TRBD1 agrees at 7 bases. The CDR3 covers 12 residues. V trimming: 6 bases; J trimming: 2 bases; junction bases outside the gene matches: 4. The V gene's germline CDR1 is SQVTM and CDR2 ANQGSEA. This CDR3 is CSVNRGPYEQYF. The CDR3 coding sequence is TGCAGCGTCAACAGGGGCCCCTACGAGCAGTACTTC.

This chain joins TRBV4-2 and TRBJ2-7; the D is unclear. The CDR3 runs 14 residues. Germline CDR1 and CDR2: LGHNA and YNFKEQ. The V and J ends lost 1 base and 7 bases respectively, with 14 bases between them. The CDR3 region is CASSQAVRPREQYF. The CDR3 nucleotides read TGTGCCAGCAGCCAAGCGGTGCGTCCGAGGGAGCAGTACTTC.

The chain couples TRBV7-9 to TRBJ2-3; a weak D match, TRBD2 (6 bases). The CDR3 sequence is 15 residues long. Per germline, CDR1 SEHNR and CDR2 FQNEAQ (reference sequence). Trimming cost V 6 bases and J 5 bases, with 18 bases left between them. CDR3 sequence reads: CASRPRLVGGDTQYF. CDR3 DNA sequence: TGTGCCAGCAGACCCCGACTAGTCGGCGGAGATACGCAGTATTTT.

About this clone itself: A junction boundary mismatches the germline segment, possibly from a read error. This rearrangement joins TRBV2 to TRBJ2-1; unclear D gene. Per the germline V gene, CDR1 is SNHLY and CDR2 is FYNNEI. The CDR3 spans 14 residues. Here the CDR3 reads CASREASSYNEQFF. In DNA, the CDR3 is TGTGCCAGCAGGGAAGCGAGCTCCTACAATGAGCAGTTCTTC.

V is TRBV7-2 and J is TRBJ1-5; weak D call: TRBD1 (5 bases). The ends were cut back, 5 bases at V and 6 bases at J, with 14 bases in the middle. The CDR3 covers 14 residues. Looked up from germline, CDR1 is SGHTA and CDR2 is FQGNSA. CDR3 in amino acids: CASSRDGLGQPQHF. CDR3 nucleotides: TGTGCCAGCAGCCGGGACGGCTTGGGTCAGCCCCAGCATTTT.

The table lists this clone with a count of one. The chain is built from TRBV18 and TRBJ2-2, with TRBD2 matching over 7 bases. The CDR3 extends over 14 amino acids. The trim removed 8 bases at V and 6 bases at J, leaving 9 bases unmatched. CDR1 and CDR2 (germline): KGHSH, LQKENI. CDR3 protein: CASLRGRGSGELFF. The CDR3 DNA reads as TGTGCCAGCCTACGTGGGAGGGGCTCCGGGGAGCTGTTTTTT.

This sequence joins TRBV28 and TRBJ2-2, with TRBD1 matching 8 bases. The CDR3 covers 16 residues. Germline V lookup: CDR1 MDHEN, CDR2 SYDVKM. The V and J ends lost 4 bases and 6 bases, in that order; junction bases with no gene match: 10. This chain's CDR3 is CASSSQGASPAGELFF. CDR3 nucleotide sequence: TGTGCCAGCAGTTCTCAGGGGGCGAGTCCAGCCGGGGAGCTGTTTTTT.

The genes are TRBV29-1 and TRBJ2-2, with 10 positions matching TRBD1. This CDR3 has 14 residues. V was clipped by 6 bases and J by 3 bases; unmatched bases: 4. Germline values: CDR1 SQVTM, CDR2 ANQGSEA. Here the CDR3 DNA reads TGCAGCGTCGACAGGGGGCTGGACACCGGGGAGCTGTTTTTT. It codes for CSVDRGLDTGELFF.

The chain is built from TRBV6-6 and TRBJ1-5; D not resolved. The CDR3 extends over 14 amino acids. Germline V lookup: CDR1 MNHNY, CDR2 SVGAGI (reference sequence). Trimming left V 11 bases short and J 1 base short, with 15 bases between. CDR3 DNA: TGTGCCGCCCAACACGGTTCCAGCAATCAGCCCCAGCATTTT. Its protein is CAAQHGSSNQPQHF.

The CDR3 loop is CASRQGQSSYEQYF. In DNA form, the CDR3 reads TGTGCCAGCAGGCAGGGACAAAGCTCCTACGAGCAGTACTTC. The chain combines TRBV6-5 with TRBJ2-7; a possible D gene is TRBD1 (6 bases). The ends were cut back, 6 bases at V and 0 bases at J, with 12 bases in the middle. The germline V gene has CDR1 MNHEY and CDR2 SVGAGI. CDR3 length: 14 residues.

V is TRBV27 and J is TRBJ1-1; 7 bases are shared with TRBD1. This CDR3 is built from 15 residues. Per the germline V gene, CDR1 is MNHEY and CDR2 is SMNVEV (reference sequence). V shed 5 bases and J 5 bases; nucleotides not matched to a gene: 11. The chain's CDR3 is CASSTRGSKTTEAFF. For the CDR3, the DNA is TGTGCCAGCAGTACCAGGGGGTCTAAGACGACTGAAGCTTTCTTT.

The CDR3 here is CASSPTVGAYYGYTF. CDR3 coding DNA: TGTGCCAGCAGTCCAACGGTCGGGGCCTACTATGGCTACACCTTC. This chain uses TRBV9 with TRBJ1-2; D perhaps matches TRBD1 (5 bases). This CDR3 has 15 residues. V dropped 5 bases and J dropped 3 bases, with 17 bases sitting between them. In germline, CDR1 is SGDLS, CDR2 YYNGEE.

The chain is built from TRBV28 and TRBJ1-1, with D possibly TRBD1 on 6 matching bases. Trimming took 7 bases from V and 10 from J, leaving 16 bases between them. In germline, CDR1 is MDHEN, CDR2 SYDVKM. This CDR3 is built from 12 residues. CDR3 bases: TGTGCCAGCACCTCCGGACAGTTAGGAGCTTTCTTT. This encodes CASTSGQLGAFF. Full variable domain (remainder filled in from reference TRBV28 and TRBJ1-1): DVKVTQSSRYLVKRTGEKVFLECVQDMDHENMFWYRQDPGLGLRLIYFSYDVKMKEKGDIPEGYSVSREKKERFSLILESASTNQTSMYLCASTSGQLGAFFGQGTRLTVV.

The chain uses TRBV19 and TRBJ1-2; the D gene is possibly TRBD1 (5 bases). The CDR3 length is 13 residues. The V end was cut by 6 bases, the J end by 4 bases, with 12 bases between. Germline CDR1 LNHDA, CDR2 SQIVND (reference sequence). The CDR3 loop reads CASRGRIAYGYTF. DNA of the CDR3: TGTGCCAGTAGGGGGCGGATCGCCTATGGCTACACCTTC.

This clone was seen just once. The chain uses TRBV6-2 or TRBV6-3 and TRBJ2-7; 7 nucleotides match TRBD1. V gave up 5 bases and J gave up 1 base; unmatched junction bases: 5. CDR1 and CDR2 (germline): MNHEY, SVGEGT. The CDR3 covers 14 residues. For the CDR3, the DNA is TGTGCCAGCAGTATCGACAGGGCATCCTACGAGCAGTACTTC. Translation gives CASSIDRASYEQYF.

J is TRBJ2-7 and V is TRBV5-4; 12 positions match TRBD2. The CDR3 is 15 amino acids. V trimming: 4 bases; J trimming: 0 bases; junction bases outside the gene matches: 2. CDR1 SGHNT and CDR2 YYREEE come from the germline V gene (reference sequence). The CDR3 spells CASSPTSGGSYEQYF. As DNA, the CDR3 is TGTGCCAGCAGCCCGACTAGCGGGGGCTCCTACGAGCAGTACTTC. Full variable domain (outside the CDR3, taken from reference TRBV5-4 and TRBJ2-7): ETGVTQSPTHLIKTRGQQVTLRCSSQSGHNTVSWYQQALGQGPQFIFQYYREEENGRGNFPPRFSGLQFPNYSSELNVNALELDDSALYLCASSPTSGGSYEQYFGPGTRLTVT.

This clone was detected only once. The gene calls are TRBV28 and TRBJ1-2; 9 bases are shared with TRBD1. The CDR3 runs 16 residues. The V gene end was trimmed by 5 bases and the J gene end by 4 bases; junction bases not matched to a gene: 11. Germline values: CDR1 MDHEN, CDR2 SYDVKM. The CDR3 bases are TGTGCCAGCAGTACACTTGGGGCGGGACAGGGCTATGGCTACACCTTC. It is translated as CASSTLGAGQGYGYTF.

J is TRBJ1-1 and V is TRBV6-4; D gene unclear. CDR1 is MRHNA, CDR2 SNTAGT, per germline. The CDR3 totals 13 residues. V lost 0 bases and J lost 1, with 3 bases in between. CDR3 nucleotide sequence: TGTGCCAGCAGTGACTCCCCGAACACTGAAGCTTTCTTT. Translated: CASSDSPNTEAFF.

The chain couples TRBV4-1 to TRBJ1-1; tentative D call: TRBD1 (6 bases). The V end lost 1 base, the J end lost 1 base, and 19 bases lay between the germline ends. Germline values: CDR1 MGHRA, CDR2 YSYEKL. The CDR3 covers 18 residues. CDR3 sequence reads: CASSQGLIAGEANTEAFF. The CDR3 DNA reads as TGCGCCAGCAGCCAAGGTCTCATAGCAGGGGAAGCGAACACTGAAGCTTTCTTT.

The J gene is TRBJ1-1, the V gene TRBV6-6; unclear D gene. Per the germline V gene, CDR1 is MNHNY and CDR2 is SVGAGI (reference sequence). The V end was cut by 1 base, the J end by 4 bases, with 10 bases between. CDR3 size: 14 residues. This chain's CDR3 is CASSYFPRSTEAFF. Here the CDR3 DNA reads TGTGCCAGCAGTTACTTTCCCCGGTCCACTGAAGCTTTCTTT.

This clone was counted between two and nine times. The chain links TRBV5-1 to TRBJ2-3; TRBD2 agrees at 15 bases. Germline CDR1 SGHRS, CDR2 YFSETQ. With 4 bases clipped from V and 2 bases from J, the junction kept 5 bases outside the gene matches. CDR3 length: 17 amino acids. The DNA for the CDR3 is TGCGCCAGCAGCACCGGACTAGCGGGAGGGTTCACAGATACGCAGTATTTT. Translation gives CASSTGLAGGFTDTQYF.

This clone was observed a handful of times. V is TRBV6-4 and J is TRBJ2-3; 8 nucleotides align to TRBD2. Germline V lookup: CDR1 MRHNA, CDR2 SNTAGT. This CDR3 is built from 16 residues. Trimming removed 4 bases from V and 4 bases from J; junction bases left unmatched: 10. CDR3 in amino acids: CASSVEGTSAADTQYF. The CDR3 bases are TGTGCCAGCAGTGTGGAAGGGACTAGTGCCGCAGATACGCAGTATTTT.

The rearrangement uses TRBV7-9 and TRBJ1-1, with D perhaps matching TRBD1 (5 bases). CDR3 size: 15 residues. Germline V gene sequence: CDR1 SEHNR, CDR2 FQNEAQ (reference sequence). The ends were cut back, 5 bases at V and 0 bases at J, with 13 bases in the middle. The CDR3 region has the DNA TGTGCCAGCAGCACCGGGACCGCCGTGAACACTGAAGCTTTCTTT. It encodes CASSTGTAVNTEAFF.

This chain connects TRBV3-1 (or the pseudogene TRBV3-2) to TRBJ1-2; TRBD1 agrees at 8 bases. V was pared by 4 bases and J by 2 bases, with 0 bases of the junction left unmatched. Germline lookup yields CDR1 LGHDT and CDR2 YNNKEL (reference sequence). The CDR3 has 13 residues. CDR3 coding DNA: TGTGCCAGCAGCCGGACAGGGAACTATGGCTACACCTTC. Residues: CASSRTGNYGYTF.

The J gene is TRBJ1-2, the V gene TRBV9; 8 bases fit TRBD1. CDR3 length: 14 residues. The germline V gene has CDR1 SGDLS and CDR2 YYNGEE. V trimming: 2 bases; J trimming: 9 bases; junction bases outside the gene matches: 9. CDR3: CASSVLTGGERYTF. The CDR3 DNA reads TGTGCCAGCAGCGTTTTAACAGGGGGAGAACGCTACACCTTC.